This T cell receptor (beta chain) is from a study of blood T cells in healthy people across ages. This clonotype came up a few times. The CDR3 length is 12 residues. The V gene lost 6 bases and the J gene lost 6 bases, with 11 bases spanning the gap. The germline gives CDR1 SEHNR, CDR2 FQNEAQ (reference sequence). Combining a sample-barcoded 5' primer with a J-beta primer mix, a second PCR ran for roughly 6 to 12 cycles. TCRdb passed the 5' RACE reads through MiXCR, listing each CDR3 protein once. The sample shows more than 650,000 distinct CDR3 sequences, 22% of them seen only once. This clonotype was sampled from a man aged 70 or older in good health. Sequenced sample: blood. The V and J genes are TRBV7-9 and TRBJ2-5; tentatively, D is TRBD1 or TRBD2 (5 bases each). CDR3 in amino acids: CASSGTEQTQYF. In DNA, the CDR3 is TGTGCCAGCAGTGGGACGGAGCAGACCCAGTACTTC.